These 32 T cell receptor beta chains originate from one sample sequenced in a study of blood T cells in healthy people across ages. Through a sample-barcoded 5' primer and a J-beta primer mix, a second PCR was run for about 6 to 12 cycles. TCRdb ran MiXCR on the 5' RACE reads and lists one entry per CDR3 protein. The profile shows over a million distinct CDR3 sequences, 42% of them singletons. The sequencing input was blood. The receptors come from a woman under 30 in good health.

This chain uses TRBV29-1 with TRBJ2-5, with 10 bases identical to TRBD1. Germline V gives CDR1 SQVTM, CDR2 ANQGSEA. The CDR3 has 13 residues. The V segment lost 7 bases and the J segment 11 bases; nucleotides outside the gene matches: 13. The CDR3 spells CSAGTGVLDEQYF. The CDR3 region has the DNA TGCAGCGCCGGGACAGGGGTTTTGGATGAGCAGTACTTC.

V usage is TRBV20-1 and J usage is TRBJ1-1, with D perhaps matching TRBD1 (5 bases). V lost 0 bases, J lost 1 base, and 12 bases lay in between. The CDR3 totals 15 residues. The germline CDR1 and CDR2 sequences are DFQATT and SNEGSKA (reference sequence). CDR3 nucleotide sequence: TGCAGTGCTAGAGATCCGCGGGGCCGGAACACTGAAGCTTTCTTT. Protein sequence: CSARDPRGRNTEAFF.

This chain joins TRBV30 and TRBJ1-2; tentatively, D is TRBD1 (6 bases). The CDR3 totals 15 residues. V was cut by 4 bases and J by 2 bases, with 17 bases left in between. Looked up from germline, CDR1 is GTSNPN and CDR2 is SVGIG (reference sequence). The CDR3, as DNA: TGTGCCTGGACGAGGACAGTGGCCATAAACTATGGCTACACCTTC. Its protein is CAWTRTVAINYGYTF.

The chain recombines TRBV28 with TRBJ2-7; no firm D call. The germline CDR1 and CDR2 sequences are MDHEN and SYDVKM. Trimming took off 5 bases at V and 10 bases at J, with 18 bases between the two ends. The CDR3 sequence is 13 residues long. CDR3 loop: CASSVYVGASQYF. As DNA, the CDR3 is TGTGCCAGCAGTGTATATGTCGGCGCTTCCCAGTACTTC.

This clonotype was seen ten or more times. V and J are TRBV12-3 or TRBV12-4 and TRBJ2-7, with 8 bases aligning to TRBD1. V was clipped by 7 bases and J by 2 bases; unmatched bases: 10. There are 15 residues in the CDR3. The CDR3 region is CASNIGQGDTYEQYF. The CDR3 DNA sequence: TGTGCCAGCAACATAGGACAGGGTGACACCTACGAGCAGTACTTC.

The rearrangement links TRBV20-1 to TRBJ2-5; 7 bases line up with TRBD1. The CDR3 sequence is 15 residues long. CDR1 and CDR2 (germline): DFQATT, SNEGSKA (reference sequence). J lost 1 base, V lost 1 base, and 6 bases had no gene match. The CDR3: CSARVGQLVQETQYF. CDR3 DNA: TGCAGTGCTAGAGTGGGACAGCTAGTCCAAGAGACCCAGTACTTC.

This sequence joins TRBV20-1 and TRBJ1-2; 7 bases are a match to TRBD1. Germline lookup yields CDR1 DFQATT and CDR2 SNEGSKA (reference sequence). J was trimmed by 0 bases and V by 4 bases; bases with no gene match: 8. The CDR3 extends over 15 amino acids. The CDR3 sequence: CSATPGQTTNYGYTF. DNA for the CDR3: TGCAGTGCTACCCCGGGACAGACCACTAACTATGGCTACACCTTC.

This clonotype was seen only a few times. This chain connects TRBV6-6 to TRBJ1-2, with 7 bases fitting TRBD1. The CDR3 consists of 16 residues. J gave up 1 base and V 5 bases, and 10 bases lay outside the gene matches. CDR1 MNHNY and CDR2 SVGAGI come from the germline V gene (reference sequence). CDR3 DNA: TGTGCCAGCAGTAGAAATCCGGGACAGAGTAACTATGGCTACACCTTC. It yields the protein CASSRNPGQSNYGYTF.

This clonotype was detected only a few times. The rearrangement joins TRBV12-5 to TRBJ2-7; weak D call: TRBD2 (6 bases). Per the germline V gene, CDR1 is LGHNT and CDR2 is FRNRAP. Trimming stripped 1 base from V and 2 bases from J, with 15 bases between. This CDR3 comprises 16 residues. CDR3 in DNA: TGTGCTAGTGGTTTGGAGGACTTAGCGGTCACCTACGAGCAGTACTTC. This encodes CASGLEDLAVTYEQYF.

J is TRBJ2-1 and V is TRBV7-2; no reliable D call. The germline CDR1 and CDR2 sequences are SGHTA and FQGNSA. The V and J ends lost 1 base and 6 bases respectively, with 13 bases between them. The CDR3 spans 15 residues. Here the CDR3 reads CASSLDGSSVNEQFF. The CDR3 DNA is TGTGCCAGCAGCTTAGACGGGTCTTCTGTCAATGAGCAGTTCTTC.

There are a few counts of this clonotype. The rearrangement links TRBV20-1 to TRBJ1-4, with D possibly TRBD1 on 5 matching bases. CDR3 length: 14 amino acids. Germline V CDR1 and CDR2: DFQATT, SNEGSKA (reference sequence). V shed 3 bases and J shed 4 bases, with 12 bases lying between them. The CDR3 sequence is CSARGPAGNEKLFF. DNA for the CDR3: TGCAGTGCTAGGGGGCCGGCGGGTAATGAAAAACTGTTTTTT.

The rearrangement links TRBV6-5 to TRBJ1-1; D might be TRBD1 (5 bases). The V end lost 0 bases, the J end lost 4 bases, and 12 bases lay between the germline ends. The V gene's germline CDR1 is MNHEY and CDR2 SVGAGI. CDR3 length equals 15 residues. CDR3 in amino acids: CASSYSEGLGTEAFF. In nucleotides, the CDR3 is TGTGCCAGCAGTTACTCGGAGGGGCTCGGCACTGAAGCTTTCTTT.

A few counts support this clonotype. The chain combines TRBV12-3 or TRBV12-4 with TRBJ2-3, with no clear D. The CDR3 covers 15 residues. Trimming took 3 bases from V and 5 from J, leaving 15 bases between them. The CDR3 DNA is TGTGCCAGCAGTTTTACGGGCGCACCCCAAGATACGCAGTATTTT. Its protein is CASSFTGAPQDTQYF.

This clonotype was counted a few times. The CDR3 spells CASSLKAFNQPQHF. CDR3 DNA sequence: TGTGCCAGCAGTTTGAAGGCGTTCAATCAGCCCCAGCATTTT. The gene calls are TRBV28 and TRBJ1-5; D uncertain. Germline values: CDR1 MDHEN, CDR2 SYDVKM. This CDR3 is built from 14 residues. V was cut by 3 bases and J by 3 bases, with 9 bases left in between.

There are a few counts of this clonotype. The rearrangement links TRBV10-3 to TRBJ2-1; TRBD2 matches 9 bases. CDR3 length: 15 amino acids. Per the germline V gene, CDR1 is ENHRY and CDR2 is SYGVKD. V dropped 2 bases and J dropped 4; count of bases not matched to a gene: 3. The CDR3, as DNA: TGTGCCATCAGTGAGGGCGGGAGGGGATACAATGAGCAGTTCTTC. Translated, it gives CAISEGGRGYNEQFF.

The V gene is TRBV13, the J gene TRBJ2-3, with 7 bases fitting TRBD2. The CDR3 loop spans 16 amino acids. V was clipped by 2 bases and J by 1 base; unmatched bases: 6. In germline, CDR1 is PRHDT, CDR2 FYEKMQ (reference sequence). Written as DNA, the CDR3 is TGTGCCAGCAGCTTAAGATTGGGGGGGGGCACAGATACGCAGTATTTT. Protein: CASSLRLGGGTDTQYF. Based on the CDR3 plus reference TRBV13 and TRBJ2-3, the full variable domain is AAGVIQSPRHLIKEKRETATLKCYPIPRHDTVYWYQQGPGQDPQFLISFYEKMQSDKGSIPDRFSAQQFSDYHSELNMSSLELGDSALYFCASSLRLGGGTDTQYFGPGTRLTVL.

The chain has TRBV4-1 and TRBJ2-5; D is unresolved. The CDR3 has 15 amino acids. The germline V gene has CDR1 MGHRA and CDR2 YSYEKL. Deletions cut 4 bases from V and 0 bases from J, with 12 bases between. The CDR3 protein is CASSPLAANQETQYF. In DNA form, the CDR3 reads TGCGCCAGCAGCCCGCTGGCGGCCAACCAAGAGACCCAGTACTTC.

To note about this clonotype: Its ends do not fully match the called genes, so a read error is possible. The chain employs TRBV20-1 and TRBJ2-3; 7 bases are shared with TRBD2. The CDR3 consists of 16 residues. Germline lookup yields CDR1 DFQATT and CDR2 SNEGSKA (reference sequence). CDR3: CSARDLATTSTETQYF. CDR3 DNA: TGCAGTGCTAGAGATCTAGCGACGACTAGCACAGAGACGCAGTATTTT.

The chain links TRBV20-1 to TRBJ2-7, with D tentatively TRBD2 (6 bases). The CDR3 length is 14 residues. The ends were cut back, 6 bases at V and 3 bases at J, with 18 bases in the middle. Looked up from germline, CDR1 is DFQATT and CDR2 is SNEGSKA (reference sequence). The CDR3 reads CSASDTGDLYEQYF. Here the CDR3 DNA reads TGCAGTGCCTCGGATACGGGGGATCTCTACGAGCAGTACTTC.

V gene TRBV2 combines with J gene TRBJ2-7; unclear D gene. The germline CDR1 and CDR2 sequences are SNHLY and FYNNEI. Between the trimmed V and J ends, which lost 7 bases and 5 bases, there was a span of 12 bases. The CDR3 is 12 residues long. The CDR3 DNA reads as TGTGCCAGCACCCCTGAGTGGGACGAGCAGTACTTC. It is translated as CASTPEWDEQYF. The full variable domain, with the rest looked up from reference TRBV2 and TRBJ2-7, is EPEVTQTPSHQVTQMGQEVILRCVPISNHLYFYWYRQILGQKVEFLVSFYNNEISEKSEIFDDQFSVERPDGSNFTLKIRSTKLEDSAMYFCASTPEWDEQYFGPGTRLTVT.

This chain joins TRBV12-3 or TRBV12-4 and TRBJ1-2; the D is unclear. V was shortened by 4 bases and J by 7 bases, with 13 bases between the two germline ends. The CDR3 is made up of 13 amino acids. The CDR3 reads CASSSSHQAGYTF. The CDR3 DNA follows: TGTGCCAGCAGTTCATCCCATCAAGCTGGCTACACCTTC.

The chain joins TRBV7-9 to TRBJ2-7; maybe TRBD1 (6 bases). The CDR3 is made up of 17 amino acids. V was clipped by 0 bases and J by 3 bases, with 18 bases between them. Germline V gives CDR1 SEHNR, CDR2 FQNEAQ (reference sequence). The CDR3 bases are TGTGCCAGCAGCTTAGCGTACGGGGACATCGCGGTCTACGAGCAGTACTTC. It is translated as CASSLAYGDIAVYEQYF.

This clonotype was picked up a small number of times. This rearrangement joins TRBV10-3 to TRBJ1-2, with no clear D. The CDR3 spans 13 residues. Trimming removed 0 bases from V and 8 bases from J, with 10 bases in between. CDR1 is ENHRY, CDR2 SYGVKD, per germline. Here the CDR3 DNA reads TGTGCCATCAGTGAGTCTGGGTTTCCGGGCTACACCTTC. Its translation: CAISESGFPGYTF.

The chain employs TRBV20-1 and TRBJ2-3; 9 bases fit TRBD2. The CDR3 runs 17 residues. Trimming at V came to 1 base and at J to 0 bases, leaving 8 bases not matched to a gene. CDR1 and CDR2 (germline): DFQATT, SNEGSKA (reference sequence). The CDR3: CSARGGGGVPSTDTQYF. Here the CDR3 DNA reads TGCAGTGCTAGAGGAGGCGGGGGGGTTCCTAGCACAGATACGCAGTATTTT.

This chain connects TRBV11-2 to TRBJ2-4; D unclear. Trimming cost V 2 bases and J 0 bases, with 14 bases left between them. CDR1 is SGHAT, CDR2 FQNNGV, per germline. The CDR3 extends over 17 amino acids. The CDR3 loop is CASSLKSPALAKNIQYF. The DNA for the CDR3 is TGTGCCAGCAGCTTAAAATCTCCGGCGCTAGCCAAAAACATTCAGTACTTC.

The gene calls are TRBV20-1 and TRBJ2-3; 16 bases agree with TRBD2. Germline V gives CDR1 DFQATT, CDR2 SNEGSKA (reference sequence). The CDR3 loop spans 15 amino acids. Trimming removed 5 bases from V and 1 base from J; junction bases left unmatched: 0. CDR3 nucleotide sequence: TGCAGTGCTGGGACTAGCGGGGGGGGCACAGATACGCAGTATTTT. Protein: CSAGTSGGGTDTQYF.

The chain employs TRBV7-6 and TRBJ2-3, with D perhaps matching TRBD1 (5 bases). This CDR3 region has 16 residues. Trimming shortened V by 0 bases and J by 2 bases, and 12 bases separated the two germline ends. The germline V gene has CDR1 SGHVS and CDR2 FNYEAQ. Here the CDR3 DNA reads TGTGCCAGCAGCTTAGCGTTCGGCAGGGACACAGATACGCAGTATTTT. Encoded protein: CASSLAFGRDTDTQYF. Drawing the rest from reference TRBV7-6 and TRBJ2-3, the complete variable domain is GAGVSQSPRYKVTKRGQDVALRCDPISGHVSLYWYRQALGQGPEFLTYFNYEAQQDKSGLPNDRFSAERPEGSISTLTIQRTEQRDSAMYRCASSLAFGRDTDTQYFGPGTRLTVL.

The CDR3 region has the DNA TGTGCCAGCAGTGACCAGCGATCTTCCTATGGCTACACCTTC. Its protein product is CASSDQRSSYGYTF. The gene calls are TRBV2 and TRBJ1-2; D gene ambiguous. CDR3 size: 14 residues. Germline V gene sequence: CDR1 SNHLY, CDR2 FYNNEI. Trimming left V 3 bases short and J 4 bases short, with 12 bases between.

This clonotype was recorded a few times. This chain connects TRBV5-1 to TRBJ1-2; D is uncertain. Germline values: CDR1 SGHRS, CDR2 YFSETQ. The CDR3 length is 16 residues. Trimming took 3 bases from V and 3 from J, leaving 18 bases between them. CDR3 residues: CASSSTPADGHYGYTF. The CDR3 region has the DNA TGCGCCAGCAGCTCCACTCCGGCGGACGGCCACTATGGCTACACCTTC.

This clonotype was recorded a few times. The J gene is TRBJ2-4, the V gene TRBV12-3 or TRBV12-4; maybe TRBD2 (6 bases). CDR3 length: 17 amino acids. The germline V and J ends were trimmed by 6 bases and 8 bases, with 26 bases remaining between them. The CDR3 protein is CASRSGRLTSVEDIQYF. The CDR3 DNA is TGTGCCAGCAGATCGGGGAGGCTTACCTCGGTTGAAGACATTCAGTACTTC.

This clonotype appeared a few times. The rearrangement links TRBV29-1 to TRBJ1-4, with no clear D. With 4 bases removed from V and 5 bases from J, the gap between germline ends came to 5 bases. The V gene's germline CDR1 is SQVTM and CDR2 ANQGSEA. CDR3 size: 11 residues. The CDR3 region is CSVAKNEKLFF. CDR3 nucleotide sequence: TGCAGCGTTGCCAAGAATGAAAAACTGTTTTTT.

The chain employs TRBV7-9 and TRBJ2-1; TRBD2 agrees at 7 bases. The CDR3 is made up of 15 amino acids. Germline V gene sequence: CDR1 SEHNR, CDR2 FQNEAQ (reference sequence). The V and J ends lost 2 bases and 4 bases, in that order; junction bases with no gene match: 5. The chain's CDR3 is CASSLISSGYNEQFF. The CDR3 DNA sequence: TGTGCCAGCAGCTTAATTTCTAGCGGTTACAATGAGCAGTTCTTC.